Listed below are T cell receptor beta chains from one sample, sequenced in a study of CD8+ T cells in alopecia areata. Sequencing used immunoSEQ multiplex PCR; TCRdb keeps in-frame clones, though not all of them. The sample yields roughly 120,000 clones, roughly 68% seen once. The sequencing sample was made of CD4+ T cells sorted from blood. Every receptor here comes from a human donor in good health. Each CDR3 is given with its conserved first and last residue. A D gene is named only where the DNA matches it firmly. Where a row states a size, it is once, few, many or the class of an expanded clone; other rows omit it.

j_call cdr3_length clone_size d_call v_call cdr3_aa cdr3_nt
TRBJ1-5 15 . . TRBV6-5 CASSSPTGFGQPQHF TGTGCCAGCAGTTCTCCAACAGGGTTCGGTCAGCCCCAGCATTTT
TRBJ2-3 15 once TRBD2 TRBV30 CAWSSGLAFADTQYF TGTGCCTGGAGCTCAGGACTAGCGTTTGCAGATACGCAGTATTTT
TRBJ1-2 11 . . TRBV4-1 CASSQGQVFTF TGCGCCAGCAGCCAAGGGCAGGTGTTCACCTTC
TRBJ1-1 13 few . TRBV7-8 CASSLALGSEAFF TGTGCCAGCAGCTTAGCCCTTGGGAGCGAAGCTTTCTTT
TRBJ1-6 14 . . TRBV30 CAWSGGLENSPLHF TGTGCCTGGAGTGGGGGGCTTGAGAATTCACCCCTCCACTTT
TRBJ2-5 14 once . TRBV11-2 CASSHSRYRETQYF TGTGCCAGCAGCCATTCTCGGTACCGGGAGACCCAGTACTTC
TRBJ1-4 19 . TRBD1 TRBV4-1 CASSQEGQGTVSTNEKLFF TGCGCCAGCAGCCAAGAAGGCCAAGGGACAGTCTCAACTAATGAAAAACTGTTTTTT
TRBJ1-2 15 . TRBD1 TRBV7-8 CASSWTGYSNYGYTF TGTGCCAGCAGCTGGACAGGGTACTCTAACTATGGCTACACCTTC
TRBJ2-5 13 . . TRBV5-1 CASSFAGAETQYF TGCGCCAGCAGCTTCGCTGGAGCTGAGACCCAGTACTTC
TRBJ2-5 11 . . TRBV2 CASTAGKTQYF TGTGCCAGCACGGCGGGAAAGACCCAGTACTTC
TRBJ2-1 16 . TRBD2 TRBV2 CASSDNLRGDYNEQFF TGTGCCAGCAGTGATAATTTGCGGGGGGACTACAATGAGCAGTTCTTC
TRBJ1-4 13 . . TRBV29-1 CSVGGVNNEKLFF TGCAGCGTTGGAGGAGTGAATAATGAAAAACTGTTTTTT
TRBJ2-1 13 few . TRBV29-1 CSAQGPRNNEQFF TGCAGCGCCCAAGGTCCCAGAAATAATGAGCAGTTCTTC